The source of this T cell receptor (beta chain) is a study of T cells after yellow fever vaccination. The study, taken as a whole, reports: Peaking faster, on day 5 versus 15, the secondary response was nonetheless weaker. Subsequent to the booster, the majority of primary-vaccination clones reappeared (about 97% CD4, 88% CD8).

V lost 3 bases, J lost 3 bases, and 5 bases lay in between. Germline CDR1 and CDR2: KGHSH and LQKENI. This CDR3 contains 12 residues. The sample holds a few counts of this clonotype. As yet, its antigen is unknown. In making TCR cDNA, 5'RACE template switching added a universal primer site and UMIs to it. TCRdb reanalysed the 5' RACE reads using MiXCR and keeps one entry per CDR3 protein. The data show roughly 310,000 distinct CDR3 sequences, 8.7% seen once. The chain couples TRBV18 to TRBJ2-5, with unresolved D. The sequence was collected from a man aged 18 to 35 who received the YFV17D yellow fever vaccine. Source: PBMCs, taken on the day of the first yellow fever vaccination. Here the CDR3 DNA reads TGTGCCAGCTCACCGCTAAAAGAGACCCAGTACTTC. Translating it yields CASSPLKETQYF.